Sequencing of this TCR beta chain was carried out in a study of T cell repertoires in cytomegalovirus infection. Study at large: Public TCR beta signatures were indicative of both CMV infection and a matching HLA type.

TCRdb independently ran MiXCR on the reads; one entry per CDR3 protein. The sample has some 170,000 distinct CDR3 sequences, about 17% seen once. Germline V CDR1 and CDR2: MNHEY, SVGEGT. V was cut by 5 bases and J by 2 bases, with 15 bases left in between. CDR3 length: 15 amino acids. The receptor was isolated from a human donor in good health (CMV status not recorded). Some clones in this sample may be carry-over from other donors' samples. The genes are TRBV6-2 or TRBV6-3 and TRBJ1-1; no firm D call. The specimen was CD8+ T cells from PBMCs. In nucleotides, the CDR3 is TGTGCCAGCAGTCCGCTACTCCGCCTAAACACTGAAGCTTTCTTT. Amino acid sequence: CASSPLLRLNTEAFF.